The rows below give T cell receptor beta chains drawn from one sample of a study of cytomegalovirus exposure and HLA in healthy donors. The protocol was immunoSEQ multiplex PCR, while the TCRdb copy is restricted to in-frame clones and leaves out a portion. The repertoire holds around 150,000 clones, with roughly four fifths as singletons. The sample taken for sequencing was PBMCs. These receptor sequences come from a human donor in good health. Each CDR3 is given with its conserved first and last residue. The order of the fields is V gene, clone size, D gene, J gene, CDR3 DNA, CDR3 protein. D genes are given only for firm matches. Where a row states a size, it is once, few, many or the class of an expanded clone; other rows omit it.

TRBV25-1	NA	TRBD1	TRBJ2-2	TGTGCCAGCAGTGAAAGAGGGGGCGGGACCGGGGAGCTGTTTTTT	CASSERGGGTGELFF
TRBV20-1	NA	TRBD1	TRBJ1-2	TGCAGTGAGGGACAGTGGGATGGCTACACCTTC	CSEGQWDGYTF
TRBV6-5	NA	TRBD1	TRBJ1-5	TGTGCCAGCAGTCGACAGGGCCTGAAGCCCCAGCATTTT	CASSRQGLKPQHF
TRBV5-8	few	NA	TRBJ1-2	TGTGCCAGCAGCCTCAGAAACCTCTATGGCTACACCTTC	CASSLRNLYGYTF
TRBV30	NA	NA	TRBJ2-5	TGTGCCTGGAGTGTAGTATCAGGGTTGGGAGAGACCCAGTACTTC	CAWSVVSGLGETQYF
TRBV5-1	NA	TRBD1	TRBJ1-4	TGCGCCAGCAGCCCCACAGGGGGATTCGGTGAAAAACTGTTTTTT	CASSPTGGFGEKLFF
TRBV4-1	NA	NA	TRBJ1-4	TGCGCCAGCAGCGCTGCAGATGCTAATGAAAAACTGTTTTTT	CASSAADANEKLFF
TRBV7-7	NA	TRBD2	TRBJ2-3	TGTGCTAGCAGCCCCGGTAGCGGGAGCACAGATACGCAGTATTTT	CASSPGSGSTDTQYF
TRBV5-1	NA	TRBD1	TRBJ2-1	TGCGCCAGCAGCTTGGCCCCGGGACAGAGATACAATGAGCAGTTCTTC	CASSLAPGQRYNEQFF
TRBV7-3	NA	TRBD1	TRBJ2-5	TGTGCCAGCAGCCTAACAGGGACAGTCCAAGAGACCCAGTACTTC	CASSLTGTVQETQYF
TRBV27	NA	NA	TRBJ2-1	TGTGCCAGCAGACCCGGGACTTCCTACAATGAGCAGTTCTTC	CASRPGTSYNEQFF
TRBV11-3	NA	NA	TRBJ2-7	TGTGCCAGCAGCTTAGAACCCGGGGTAGTCGACGAGCAGTACTTC	CASSLEPGVVDEQYF
TRBV5-1	NA	TRBD1	TRBJ2-7	TGCGCCAGCAGCCTACAGGGGGGACCGGACGAGCAGTACTTC	CASSLQGGPDEQYF
TRBV6-1	NA	TRBD1	TRBJ2-1	TGTGCCAGCACTACAGGGGTTTACAATGAGCAGTTCTTC	CASTTGVYNEQFF
TRBV6-6	NA	TRBD1	TRBJ2-2	TGTGCCAGCAGCTACAGGGGTTCCGGGGAGCTGTTTTTT	CASSYRGSGELFF